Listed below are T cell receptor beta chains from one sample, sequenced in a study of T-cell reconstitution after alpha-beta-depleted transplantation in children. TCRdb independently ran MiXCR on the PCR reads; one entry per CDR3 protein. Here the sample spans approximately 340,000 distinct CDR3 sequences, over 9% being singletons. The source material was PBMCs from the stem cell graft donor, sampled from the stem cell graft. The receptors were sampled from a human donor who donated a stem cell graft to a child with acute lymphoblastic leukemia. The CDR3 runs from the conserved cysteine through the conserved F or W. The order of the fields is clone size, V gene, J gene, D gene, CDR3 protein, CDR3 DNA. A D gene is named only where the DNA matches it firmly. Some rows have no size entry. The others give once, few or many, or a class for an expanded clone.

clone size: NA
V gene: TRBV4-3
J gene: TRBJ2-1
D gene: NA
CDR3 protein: CASSPRLDSEQFF
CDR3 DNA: TGCGCCAGCAGCCCCCGACTAGACAGTGAGCAGTTCTTC

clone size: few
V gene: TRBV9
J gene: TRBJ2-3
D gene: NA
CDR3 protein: CASSVGFPSTDTQYF
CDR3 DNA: TGTGCCAGCAGCGTAGGGTTTCCTAGCACAGATACGCAGTATTTT

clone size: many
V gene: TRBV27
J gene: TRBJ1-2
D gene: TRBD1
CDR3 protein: CASRPGQDSVVYGYTF
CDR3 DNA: TGTGCCAGCAGACCGGGACAGGACAGCGTTGTCTATGGCTACACCTTC

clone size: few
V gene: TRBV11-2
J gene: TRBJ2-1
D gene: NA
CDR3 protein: CASSPGFYNEQFF
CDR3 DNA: TGTGCCAGCAGCCCGGGGTTCTACAATGAGCAGTTCTTC

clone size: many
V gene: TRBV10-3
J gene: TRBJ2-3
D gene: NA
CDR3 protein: CAIWDLATDTQYF
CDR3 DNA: TGTGCCATATGGGACTTGGCCACAGATACGCAGTATTTT

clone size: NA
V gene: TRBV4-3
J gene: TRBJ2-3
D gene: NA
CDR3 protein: CASSPYRQLTDTQYF
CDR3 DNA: TGCGCCAGCAGCCCTTACCGACAGCTCACAGATACGCAGTATTTT

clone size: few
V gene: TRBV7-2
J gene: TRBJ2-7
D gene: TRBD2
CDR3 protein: CASSLIAGKAYEQYF
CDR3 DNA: TGTGCCAGCAGCTTAATAGCGGGAAAAGCCTACGAGCAGTACTTC

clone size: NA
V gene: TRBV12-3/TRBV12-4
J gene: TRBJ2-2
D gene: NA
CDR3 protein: CASSFMVTGELFF
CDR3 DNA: TGTGCCAGCAGTTTTATGGTCACCGGGGAGCTGTTTTTT

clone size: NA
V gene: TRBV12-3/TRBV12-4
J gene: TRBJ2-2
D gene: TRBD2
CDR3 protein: CASSPRPSGSNTGELFF
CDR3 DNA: TGTGCCAGCTCTCCCCGTCCCAGCGGGAGTAACACCGGGGAGCTGTTTTTT

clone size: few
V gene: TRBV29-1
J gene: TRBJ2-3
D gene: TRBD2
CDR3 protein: CSVDRLAGYPSTDTQYF
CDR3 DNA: TGCAGCGTCGACCGACTAGCGGGGTACCCTAGCACAGATACGCAGTATTTT

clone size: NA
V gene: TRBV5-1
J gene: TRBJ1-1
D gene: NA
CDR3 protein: CASSWTPSADTEAFF
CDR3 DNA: TGCGCCAGCAGCTGGACCCCATCGGCGGACACTGAAGCTTTCTTT

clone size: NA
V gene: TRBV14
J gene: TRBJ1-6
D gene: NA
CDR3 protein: CASSQVVLGGPLHF
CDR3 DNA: TGTGCCAGCAGCCAAGTCGTCCTCGGGGGGCCCCTCCACTTT

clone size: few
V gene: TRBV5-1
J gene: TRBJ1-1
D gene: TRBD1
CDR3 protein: CASKGQSMNTEAFF
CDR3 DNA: TGCGCCAGCAAGGGACAGTCGATGAACACTGAAGCTTTCTTT

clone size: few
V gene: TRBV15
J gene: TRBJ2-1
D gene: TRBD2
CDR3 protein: CATSQELAGFNEQFF
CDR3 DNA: TGTGCCACCAGCCAGGAACTAGCGGGGTTTAATGAGCAGTTCTTC

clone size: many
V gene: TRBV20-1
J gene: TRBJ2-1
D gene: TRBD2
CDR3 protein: CSARDVNSGFYNEQFF
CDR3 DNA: TGCAGTGCTAGAGATGTGAATAGCGGGTTTTACAATGAGCAGTTCTTC

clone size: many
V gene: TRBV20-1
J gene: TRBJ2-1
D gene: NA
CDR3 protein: CSARAFGDEQFF
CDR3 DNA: TGCAGTGCTAGAGCCTTCGGGGATGAGCAGTTCTTC

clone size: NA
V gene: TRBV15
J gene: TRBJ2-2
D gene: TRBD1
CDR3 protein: CATSRTSGTANTGELFF
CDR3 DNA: TGTGCCACCAGCCGAACGTCGGGGACAGCTAACACCGGGGAGCTGTTTTTT

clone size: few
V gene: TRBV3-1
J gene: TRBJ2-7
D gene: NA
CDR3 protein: CASSPRPGTEQYF
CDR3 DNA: TGTGCCAGCAGCCCCCGACCGGGAACGGAGCAGTACTTC

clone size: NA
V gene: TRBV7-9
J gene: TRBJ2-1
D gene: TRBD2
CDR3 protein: CASSLATSSGKNEQFF
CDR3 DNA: TGTGCCAGCAGCTTAGCGACGTCTAGCGGGAAGAATGAGCAGTTCTTC

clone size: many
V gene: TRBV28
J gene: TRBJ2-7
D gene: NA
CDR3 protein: CASTAGGQEQYF
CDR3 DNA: TGTGCCAGTACCGCAGGGGGGCAAGAGCAGTACTTC

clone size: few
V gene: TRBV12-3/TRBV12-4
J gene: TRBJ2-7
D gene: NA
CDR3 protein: CASSRQAVSYEQYF
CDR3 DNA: TGTGCCAGCAGTCGACAAGCTGTGTCCTACGAGCAGTACTTC

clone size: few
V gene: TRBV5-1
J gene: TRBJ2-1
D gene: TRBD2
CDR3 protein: CASSYSAGEFHEQFF
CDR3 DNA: TGCGCCAGCAGCTACTCAGCGGGAGAGTTCCATGAGCAGTTCTTC